The rows below give T cell receptor beta chains drawn from one sample of a study of T-cell reconstitution after alpha-beta-depleted transplantation in children. TCRdb called the PCR reads again in MiXCR, with one record for every CDR3 protein. The sample lists roughly 500,000 distinct CDR3 sequences; around a third were seen once. Sequenced here: PBMCs from the stem cell graft donor, sampled from the stem cell graft. These receptor sequences come from a human donor who donated a stem cell graft to a child with aplastic anemia. The conserved cysteine and the conserved F or W are not part of the CDR3 here. Each record gives: V gene, J gene, clone size, CDR3 length, CDR3 protein. Not every row has a clone size; where given, it reads once, few, many or a size class.

TRBV12-3/TRBV12-4	TRBJ2-5	many	9	ASSFSETQY
TRBV25-1	TRBJ2-1	-	12	ASSGGTSRYEQF
TRBV7-6	TRBJ1-5	-	13	ASSLEPAGDQPQH
TRBV4-3	TRBJ2-7	-	12	ASSQTSGSPEQY
TRBV12-3/TRBV12-4	TRBJ1-5	few	12	ASSSSHSNQPQH
TRBV5-1	TRBJ2-1	-	14	ASSLGGRERRDEQF
TRBV6-2/TRBV6-3	TRBJ2-7	few	10	ASSYWGGEQY
TRBV29-1	TRBJ2-1	few	16	SVDSELAGVQWNNEQF
TRBV6-5	TRBJ1-4	-	13	ASSSSGTGDEKLF
TRBV29-1	TRBJ2-2	few	12	SVDPGGDTGELF
TRBV18	TRBJ1-1	-	13	ASSPQGGEDAEAF
TRBV12-3/TRBV12-4	TRBJ2-6	few	15	ASSQNRQELGANVLT
TRBV20-1	TRBJ2-3	few	13	SARSGNAATDTQY
TRBV5-1	TRBJ2-3	-	13	ASSLVWGNTDTQY
TRBV29-1	TRBJ2-2	once	13	SVPGTGGLMGELF
TRBV25-1	TRBJ2-1	few	16	ASSDHVLADSSYNEQF
TRBV12-3/TRBV12-4	TRBJ1-4	few	12	ASSSDRAGEKLF
TRBV25-1	TRBJ2-1	-	17	ASSERLPSGTPYYNEQF
TRBV27	TRBJ1-2	-	13	ASSLGGGNLDGYT
TRBV29-1	TRBJ1-2	few	9	SVEFRSLSA
TRBV7-2	TRBJ1-1	few	14	ASSLKRRQLNTEAF
TRBV20-1	TRBJ2-2	few	17	SARDLGGLAGAATGELF
TRBV20-1	TRBJ2-1	-	16	SARDRSLTSGSWDEQF
TRBV20-1	TRBJ2-3	few	12	SAPGQRFTDTQY
TRBV30	TRBJ2-3	-	11	AWRGQIIDTQY
TRBV29-1	TRBJ2-1	-	11	SATPGPEYEQF
TRBV20-1	TRBJ1-1	-	13	SARETQGSGTEAI
TRBV20-1	TRBJ2-1	-	18	SARAMAGGGLAEAYNEQF
TRBV20-1	TRBJ2-3	-	15	SAGTTSGRAGTDTQY
TRBV18	TRBJ2-3	-	13	ASSPRRAVSDTQY
TRBV27	TRBJ2-1	many	13	ASSLEGSSYNEQF
TRBV20-1	TRBJ1-5	-	15	SARWGGRANSNQPQH
TRBV15	TRBJ2-1	-	12	ATSIKKQGNEQF
TRBV29-1	TRBJ2-1	-	13	SVETGGFSYNEQF
TRBV7-2	TRBJ1-5	-	15	ASSLVGTPDSNQPQH
TRBV29-1	TRBJ1-1	-	14	SGSGTVSSMNTEAF
TRBV4-3	TRBJ2-5	-	13	ASSQDRGLIETQY
TRBV20-1	TRBJ1-1	-	12	SARRGAGKAEAF
TRBV9	TRBJ2-5	-	11	ASSVSYRETQY
TRBV2	TRBJ2-7	-	12	AKLYPGQSYEQY
TRBV20-1	TRBJ2-5	-	10	SATAAGETQY
TRBV6-1	TRBJ2-7	few	11	ASSPRTVYEQY